This entry lists 10 T cell receptor beta chains sequenced from one sample in a study of cytomegalovirus exposure and HLA in healthy donors. Assay: immunoSEQ multiplex PCR; the TCRdb copy retains only in-frame clones and omits some. The data hold 150,000 or so clones, with around four fifths observed a single time. Sequenced sample: PBMCs. The receptors derive from a man aged 30 to 39 in good health and CMV-seropositive.

The chain carries TRBV4-1 and TRBJ2-7, with D possibly matching TRBD2 (6 bases). Trimming took off 3 bases at V and 0 bases at J, with 12 bases between the two ends. Looked up from germline, CDR1 is MGHRA and CDR2 is YSYEKL. The CDR3 is made up of 15 amino acids. DNA for the CDR3: TGCGCCAGCAGCCACGTCGGAGGGTCCTCCTACGAGCAGTACTTC. Translated, it gives CASSHVGGSSYEQYF.

There are a few counts of this clone. This chain joins TRBV7-2 and TRBJ1-1, with D possibly being TRBD1 (6 bases). Germline CDR1 and CDR2: SGHTA and FQGNSA. CDR3 size: 12 residues. Trimming took 5 bases from V and 5 from J, leaving 9 bases between them. CDR3 nucleotide sequence: TGTGCCAGCAGCAGGGGGGGGACTGAAGCTTTCTTT. Its translation is CASSRGGTEAFF.

This chain connects TRBV30 to TRBJ1-2; 8 bases are shared with TRBD1. Germline CDR1 GTSNPN, CDR2 SVGIG (reference sequence). V shed 3 bases and J 3 bases; nucleotides not matched to a gene: 3. The CDR3 has 13 amino acids. CDR3 protein: CAWSDRGYYGYTF. The CDR3 DNA reads TGTGCCTGGAGCGACAGGGGATACTATGGCTACACCTTC. The complete variable domain, with remaining parts taken from reference TRBV30 and TRBJ1-2, reads SQTIHQWPATLVQPVGSPLSLECTVEGTSNPNLYWYRQAAGRGLQLLFYSVGIGQISSEVPQNLSASRPQDRQFILSSKKLLLSDSGFYLCAWSDRGYYGYTFGSGTRLTVV.

This clone was detected only once. The genes are TRBV10-3 and TRBJ1-1; 7 nucleotides align to TRBD1. Per the germline V gene, CDR1 is ENHRY and CDR2 is SYGVKD. V was clipped by 6 bases and J by 5 bases; unmatched bases: 3. This CDR3 spans 12 amino acids. CDR3 residues: CAISLTGTEAFF. The CDR3 DNA sequence: TGTGCCATCAGCCTGACAGGGACTGAAGCTTTCTTT.

The V and J genes are TRBV6-5 and TRBJ2-1, with D perhaps TRBD1 (6 bases). CDR3 length: 15 residues. Germline lookup yields CDR1 MNHEY and CDR2 SVGAGI. The V gene lost 0 bases and the J gene lost 3 bases, with 9 bases spanning the gap. The CDR3 DNA follows: TGTGCCAGCAGTTACTCTTTACAGGGCTACAATGAGCAGTTCTTC. Protein sequence: CASSYSLQGYNEQFF.

This chain links TRBV4-3 with TRBJ2-3; 9 bases are shared with TRBD2. Unmatched junction bases numbered 9, after V lost 0 bases and J lost 2 bases. The length of the CDR3 is 18 residues. Germline V gives CDR1 LGHNA, CDR2 YSLEER. For the CDR3, the DNA is TGCGCCAGCAGCCAAGATTATGTGAGGACTAGCGTCACAGATACGCAGTATTTT. Translation: CASSQDYVRTSVTDTQYF.

This chain connects TRBV5-1 to TRBJ1-1; possible D gene TRBD1, 5 bases. Germline V lookup: CDR1 SGHRS, CDR2 YFSETQ. Trimming took 5 bases from V and 1 from J, leaving 12 bases between them. This CDR3 is built from 14 residues. The CDR3 is CASRETAENTEAFF. DNA of the CDR3: TGCGCCAGCAGAGAGACAGCTGAGAACACTGAAGCTTTCTTT.

The chain has TRBV7-8 and TRBJ2-3; D perhaps matches TRBD2 (6 bases). CDR1 is SGHVS, CDR2 FQNEAQ, per germline. The length of the CDR3 is 14 residues. The germline V and J ends were trimmed by 5 bases and 4 bases, with 13 bases remaining between them. The CDR3 DNA follows: TGTGCCAGCAGCCTTGAAAGGAGGGCAGATACGCAGTATTTT. This gives the protein CASSLERRADTQYF.

The J gene is TRBJ1-1, the V gene TRBV6-6, with TRBD1 as a possible D gene (5 bases). The CDR3 length is 14 residues. V was cut by 4 bases and J by 4 bases, with 13 bases left in between. CDR1 is MNHNY, CDR2 SVGAGI, per germline (reference sequence). The CDR3 here is CASSFVQGSTEAFF. CDR3 DNA sequence: TGTGCCAGCAGTTTCGTCCAGGGATCCACTGAAGCTTTCTTT.

The chain carries TRBV6-5 and TRBJ2-7; 7 bases map to TRBD1. CDR3 length equals 15 residues. Trimming removed 6 bases from V and 7 bases from J; junction bases left unmatched: 15. Germline CDR1 MNHEY, CDR2 SVGAGI. CDR3 residues: CASRKTGESVGEQYF. The CDR3 DNA reads TGTGCCAGCAGGAAAACAGGGGAGTCGGTGGGGGAGCAGTACTTC.